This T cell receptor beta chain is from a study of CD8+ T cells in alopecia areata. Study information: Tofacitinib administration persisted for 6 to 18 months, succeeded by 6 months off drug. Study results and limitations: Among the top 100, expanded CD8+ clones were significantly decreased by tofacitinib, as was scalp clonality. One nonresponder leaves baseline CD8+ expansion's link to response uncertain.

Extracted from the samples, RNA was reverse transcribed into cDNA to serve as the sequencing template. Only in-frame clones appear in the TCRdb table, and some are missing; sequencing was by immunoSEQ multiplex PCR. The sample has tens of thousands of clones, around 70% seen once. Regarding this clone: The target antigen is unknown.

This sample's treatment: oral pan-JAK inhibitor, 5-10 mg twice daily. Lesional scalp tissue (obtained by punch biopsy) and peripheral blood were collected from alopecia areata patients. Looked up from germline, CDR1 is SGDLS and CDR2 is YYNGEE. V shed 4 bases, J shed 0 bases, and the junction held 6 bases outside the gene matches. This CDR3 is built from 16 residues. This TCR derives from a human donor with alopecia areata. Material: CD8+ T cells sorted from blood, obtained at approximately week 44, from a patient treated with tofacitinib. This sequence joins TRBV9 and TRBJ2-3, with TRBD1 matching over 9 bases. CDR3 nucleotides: TGTGCCAGCAGCCGCCACAGGGGGCTTAGCACAGATACGCAGTATTTT. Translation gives CASSRHRGLSTDTQYF.